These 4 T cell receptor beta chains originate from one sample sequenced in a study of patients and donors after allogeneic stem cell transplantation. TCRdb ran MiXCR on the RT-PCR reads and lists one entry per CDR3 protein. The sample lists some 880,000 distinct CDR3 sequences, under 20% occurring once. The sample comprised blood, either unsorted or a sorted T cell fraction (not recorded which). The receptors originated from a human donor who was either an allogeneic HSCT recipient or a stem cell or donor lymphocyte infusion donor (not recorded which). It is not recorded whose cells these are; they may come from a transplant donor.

The CDR3 coding sequence is TGCAGTGCTCACTACAGGGAAGGAAGAAACACCATATATTTT. Amino acids: CSAHYREGRNTIYF. The chain recombines TRBV20-1 with TRBJ1-3; possible D gene TRBD1, 6 bases. V shed 5 bases and J shed 5 bases, with 16 bases lying between them. CDR3 length: 14 amino acids. CDR1 is DFQATT and CDR2 is SNEGSKA in the germline V gene (reference sequence).

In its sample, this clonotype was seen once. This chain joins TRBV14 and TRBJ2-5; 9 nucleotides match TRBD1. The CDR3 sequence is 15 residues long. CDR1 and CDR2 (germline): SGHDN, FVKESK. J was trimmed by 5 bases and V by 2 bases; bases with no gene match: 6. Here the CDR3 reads CASSQLQGAEETQYF. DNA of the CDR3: TGTGCCAGCAGCCAATTACAGGGGGCGGAGGAGACCCAGTACTTC.

The CDR3 reads CASSLGEKPGFNEQFF. Written as DNA, the CDR3 is TGCGCCAGCAGCTTGGGTGAGAAACCCGGATTCAATGAGCAGTTCTTC. The chain employs TRBV5-1 and TRBJ2-1; D remains unclear. The CDR3 is made up of 16 amino acids. V was pared by 0 bases and J by 6 bases, with 16 bases between. Germline V CDR1 and CDR2: SGHRS, YFSETQ.

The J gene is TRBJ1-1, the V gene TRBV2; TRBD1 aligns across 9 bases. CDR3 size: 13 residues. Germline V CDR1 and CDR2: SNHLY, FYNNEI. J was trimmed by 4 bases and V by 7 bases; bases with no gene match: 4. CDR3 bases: TGTGCCAGCACGGGGGACAGGGTCACTGAAGCTTTCTTT. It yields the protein CASTGDRVTEAFF.